A single sample is the source of the 26 T cell receptor beta chains below, sequenced in a study of T-cell memory formation after mild COVID-19. MiXCR, run by TCRdb on the 5' RACE reads, gives a single entry per CDR3 protein. The data show approximately 350,000 distinct CDR3 sequences, under 15% seen once. Material for sequencing was PBMCs or a T cell subset sorted from them (not recorded which). The receptor set was obtained from a man aged 18 to 29 who had mild COVID-19 (a few samples of this study predate the infection). Cell type and time point are not known.

This clonotype was recorded a few times. The chain couples TRBV7-8 to TRBJ2-3; 7 nucleotides line up with TRBD1. V trimming: 6 bases; J trimming: 0 bases; junction bases outside the gene matches: 3. Germline CDR1 and CDR2: SGHVS and FQNEAQ. This CDR3 is 14 amino acids long. Written as DNA, the CDR3 is TGTGCCAGCAGAGGACAGGCCAGCACAGATACGCAGTATTTT. Translated, it gives CASRGQASTDTQYF.

V and J are TRBV6-4 and TRBJ1-2, with D perhaps TRBD1 (5 bases). V was cut by 0 bases and J by 8 bases, with 10 bases left in between. CDR1 is MRHNA, CDR2 SNTAGT, per germline. The CDR3 length is 13 residues. The CDR3 loop reads CASSDSWDGGYTF. DNA of the CDR3: TGTGCCAGCAGTGACTCTTGGGACGGGGGCTACACCTTC.

The J gene is TRBJ2-7, the V gene TRBV11-2, with D hard to call. The germline CDR1 and CDR2 sequences are SGHAT and FQNNGV. The ends were cut back, 5 bases at V and 0 bases at J, with 11 bases in the middle. CDR3 length: 14 amino acids. In nucleotides, the CDR3 is TGTGCCAGCAGCCCTGGCTTTAGCTCCTACGAGCAGTACTTC. Translation: CASSPGFSSYEQYF.

This clonotype was picked up a small number of times. This sequence joins TRBV20-1 and TRBJ2-2; 10 positions match TRBD1. The CDR3 is 18 amino acids. Germline V gives CDR1 DFQATT, CDR2 SNEGSKA (reference sequence). With 2 bases clipped from V and 1 base from J, the junction kept 10 bases outside the gene matches. The CDR3, as DNA: TGCAGTGCTAGAAAAATGACAGGGGGCGTAGGGAACACCGGGGAGCTGTTTTTT. Amino acid sequence: CSARKMTGGVGNTGELFF.

This clonotype was seen only a few times. J is TRBJ2-1 and V is TRBV10-3; perhaps TRBD2 as D (7 bases). Per germline, CDR1 ENHRY and CDR2 SYGVKD. The length of the CDR3 is 14 residues. V gave up 9 bases and J gave up 9 bases, with 21 bases separating them. The CDR3 loop is CAITAGAAWVEQFF. Here the CDR3 DNA reads TGTGCCATTACCGCGGGGGCTGCCTGGGTTGAGCAGTTCTTC.

A remark on this clonotype: Since a much larger clone is just one base distant, this may be a read error. The CDR3 protein is CASSQGLARISTDTQYF. The CDR3 DNA is TGTGCCAGCAGCCAAGGACTAGCGAGGATAAGCACAGATACGCAGTATTTT. The J gene is TRBJ2-3, the V gene TRBV3-1; TRBD2 agrees at 8 bases. The V gene's germline CDR1 is LGHDT and CDR2 YNNKEL (reference sequence). The CDR3 covers 17 residues. Losses at the gene ends were 1 base for V and 0 bases for J; bases not matched to a gene: 6.

This clonotype has ten or more counts. The chain is built from TRBV20-1 and TRBJ1-3; TRBD1 might be the D (5 bases). The CDR3 is made up of 15 amino acids. Trimming removed 4 bases at V and 2 bases at J, with 15 bases between. Germline V gene lookup returns CDR1 DFQATT and CDR2 SNEGSKA (reference sequence). The CDR3 nucleotides read TGCAGTGCTACGGACATCGAATTTACTGGAAACACCATATATTTT. Amino acid sequence: CSATDIEFTGNTIYF.

This clonotype was seen a few times. The CDR3 DNA follows: TGTGCCAGCAGCTGGTCAGGGCCCCATTTCTTT. Residues: CASSWSGPHFF. The rearrangement links TRBV7-9 to TRBJ1-1; tentative D call: TRBD1 (5 bases). Germline V gene data show CDR1 as SEHNR and CDR2 as FQNEAQ (reference sequence). V was shortened by 4 bases and J by 13 bases, with 13 bases between the two germline ends. The CDR3 is 11 amino acids.

The genes are TRBV12-3 or TRBV12-4 and TRBJ2-7; D not resolved. The CDR3 is made up of 14 amino acids. Between the trimmed V and J ends, which lost 0 bases and 2 bases, there was a span of 8 bases. CDR3 nucleotides: TGTGCCAGCAGTTTAGCCGGGTCCCCCTACGAGCAGTACTTC. This encodes CASSLAGSPYEQYF.

This clonotype appeared many times. The chain employs TRBV5-1 and TRBJ1-4; 7 nucleotides match TRBD1. The CDR3 runs 15 residues. The junction had 2 bases not matched to a gene; V was cut back by 0 bases and J by 3 bases. The germline gives CDR1 SGHRS, CDR2 YFSETQ. The CDR3 loop is CASSLATGSNEKLFF. The CDR3 DNA is TGCGCCAGCAGCTTGGCGACAGGGTCTAATGAAAAACTGTTTTTT.

This clonotype was counted a few times. V is TRBV29-1 and J is TRBJ2-7; D not resolved. The CDR3 runs to 12 residues. V was trimmed by 7 bases and J by 2 bases, leaving 12 bases between them. Germline V gene lookup returns CDR1 SQVTM and CDR2 ANQGSEA. This chain's CDR3 is CSARRGTYEQYF. In DNA form, the CDR3 reads TGCAGCGCGCGGCGTGGTACCTACGAGCAGTACTTC.

The V call is TRBV7-2, the J call TRBJ2-5; tentatively, D is TRBD1 or TRBD2 (5 bases each). The CDR3 runs to 15 residues. With 4 bases removed from V and 2 bases from J, the gap between germline ends came to 14 bases. CDR1 is SGHTA and CDR2 is FQGNSA in the germline V gene. CDR3 nucleotides: TGTGCCAGCAGCTCGGGACCCACACTTCAAGAGACCCAGTACTTC. This encodes CASSSGPTLQETQYF.

This clonotype has more than one count but fewer than ten. This chain joins TRBV12-3 or TRBV12-4 and TRBJ1-2; no clear D gene. The CDR3 loop spans 12 amino acids. Trimming shortened V by 7 bases and J by 4 bases, and 10 bases separated the two germline ends. The CDR3 DNA reads as TGTGCCAGCACCAACAGCGCCTATGGCTACACCTTC. It translates to CASTNSAYGYTF.

This clonotype was found a few times. The gene calls are TRBV13 and TRBJ1-1, with 7 bases aligning to TRBD1. CDR1 is PRHDT and CDR2 is FYEKMQ in the germline V gene (reference sequence). The CDR3 loop spans 17 amino acids. V lost 3 bases to trimming and J lost 11 bases; unmatched junction nucleotides: 21. CDR3 protein: CASSFMSATGAPVGAFF. In nucleotides, the CDR3 is TGTGCCAGCAGCTTCATGAGCGCCACAGGGGCTCCGGTGGGGGCTTTCTTT.

In this sample, this clonotype turned up a few times. J is TRBJ2-7 and V is TRBV5-1, with D maybe TRBD2 (6 bases). V was cut by 4 bases and J by 7 bases, with 27 bases left in between. The germline V gene encodes CDR1 SGHRS and CDR2 YFSETQ. CDR3 length equals 17 residues. CDR3 loop: CASSHLGTLSPSEEQYF. Written as DNA, the CDR3 is TGCGCCAGCAGCCACTTGGGGACTTTATCACCCTCTGAAGAGCAGTACTTC.

The gene calls are TRBV19 and TRBJ1-5; TRBD1 agrees at 7 bases. The CDR3 runs to 16 residues. Germline V lookup: CDR1 LNHDA, CDR2 SQIVND (reference sequence). V dropped 4 bases and J dropped 0; count of bases not matched to a gene: 6. In DNA form, the CDR3 reads TGTGCCAGTAGTAAACTGGGACAGAATAGCAATCAGCCCCAGCATTTT. This gives the protein CASSKLGQNSNQPQHF. Full variable domain (missing parts from reference TRBV19 and TRBJ1-5): DGGITQSPKYLFRKEGQNVTLSCEQNLNHDAMYWYRQDPGQGLRLIYYSQIVNDFQKGDIAEGYSVSREKKESFPLTVTSAQKNPTAFYLCASSKLGQNSNQPQHFGDGTRLSIL.

V is TRBV12-3 or TRBV12-4 and J is TRBJ1-2, with TRBD1 identical over 8 bases. The CDR3 is 16 residues long. Losses at the gene ends were 0 bases for V and 4 bases for J; bases not matched to a gene: 7. The DNA for the CDR3 is TGTGCCAGCAGTTTAGCACCGGGACAGGCTGTCTATGGCTACACCTTC. Encoded protein: CASSLAPGQAVYGYTF.

The rearrangement joins TRBV12-3 or TRBV12-4 to TRBJ2-3, with TRBD2 identical over 10 bases. This CDR3 is 18 amino acids long. After removal of 5 bases from V and 0 bases from J, the junction contained 11 bases not matched to a gene. This CDR3 reads CASSQFKLTSGSTDTQYF. The CDR3 DNA reads TGTGCCAGCAGTCAATTCAAGTTGACTAGCGGGAGCACAGATACGCAGTATTTT.

The CDR3 nucleotides are TGCAGTGCTAGAGATCCTAGCGGGGGAACCGGGGAGCTGTTTTTT. It specifies CSARDPSGGTGELFF. The chain carries TRBV20-1 and TRBJ2-2; 10 nucleotides match TRBD2. V gave up 0 bases and J gave up 5 bases; unmatched junction bases: 3. The germline V gene encodes CDR1 DFQATT and CDR2 SNEGSKA (reference sequence). The CDR3 spans 15 residues.

This clonotype was counted many times. The rearrangement uses TRBV28 and TRBJ2-7; D uncertain. From germline, CDR1 is MDHEN and CDR2 SYDVKM. The CDR3 is 13 residues long. The V and J ends lost 5 bases and 8 bases respectively, with 16 bases between them. In DNA, the CDR3 is TGTGCCAGCAGTCTATCAGGTGCCCCTCAGCAGTACGTC. Encoded protein: CASSLSGAPQQYV.

The table lists this clonotype with many counts. V and J are TRBV20-1 and TRBJ2-3; D not resolved. The CDR3 consists of 13 residues. Germline CDR1 and CDR2: DFQATT and SNEGSKA (reference sequence). Trimming cost V 2 bases and J 5 bases, with 11 bases left between them. The CDR3 reads CSARKQSVDTQYF. CDR3 bases: TGCAGTGCTAGAAAGCAGTCCGTAGATACGCAGTATTTT.

The chain recombines TRBV10-3 with TRBJ1-2; weak D call: TRBD1 (6 bases). V lost 11 bases and J lost 4, with 23 bases in between. Germline V gene sequence: CDR1 ENHRY, CDR2 SYGVKD. The CDR3 is made up of 15 amino acids. The CDR3 here is CASRRGAGDFYGYTF. CDR3 DNA: TGTGCCTCCCGGAGGGGGGCCGGTGATTTCTATGGCTACACCTTC.

This clonotype has only a few counts. V is TRBV29-1 and J is TRBJ2-7; D is ambiguous. CDR1 SQVTM and CDR2 ANQGSEA come from the germline V gene. The CDR3 is 15 amino acids. The V gene lost 2 bases and the J gene lost 2 bases, with 16 bases spanning the gap. CDR3 residues: CSVELFASPAYEQYV. CDR3 DNA: TGCAGCGTTGAATTGTTTGCGTCACCCGCCTACGAGCAGTACGTC.

This clonotype was detected a few times. The chain employs TRBV4-1 and TRBJ2-5; D ambiguous. The CDR3 loop spans 14 amino acids. Germline lookup yields CDR1 MGHRA and CDR2 YSYEKL. Deletions cut 0 bases from V and 1 base from J, with 6 bases between. CDR3 nucleotides: TGCGCCAGCAGCCAAGAACCTAGCCAAGAGACCCAGTACTTC. As protein: CASSQEPSQETQYF.

Written as DNA, the CDR3 is TGTGCCAGCAGCGGGACCCCAACGGGCGGTGACATTCAGTACTTC. Translation: CASSGTPTGGDIQYF. The chain is built from TRBV9 and TRBJ2-4, with D uncertain. Germline V gene sequence: CDR1 SGDLS, CDR2 YYNGEE. The ends were cut back, 3 bases at V and 8 bases at J, with 18 bases in the middle. The CDR3 totals 15 residues.

The chain combines TRBV4-1 with TRBJ1-6; a weak D match, TRBD1 (5 bases). Deletions cut 0 bases from V and 11 bases from J, with 11 bases between. The CDR3 is 14 amino acids. CDR1 and CDR2 from the germline V gene are MGHRA and YSYEKL. DNA of the CDR3: TGCGCCAGCAGCCAAGAAGGCAGGGATACACCCCTCCACTTT. Translated, it gives CASSQEGRDTPLHF.